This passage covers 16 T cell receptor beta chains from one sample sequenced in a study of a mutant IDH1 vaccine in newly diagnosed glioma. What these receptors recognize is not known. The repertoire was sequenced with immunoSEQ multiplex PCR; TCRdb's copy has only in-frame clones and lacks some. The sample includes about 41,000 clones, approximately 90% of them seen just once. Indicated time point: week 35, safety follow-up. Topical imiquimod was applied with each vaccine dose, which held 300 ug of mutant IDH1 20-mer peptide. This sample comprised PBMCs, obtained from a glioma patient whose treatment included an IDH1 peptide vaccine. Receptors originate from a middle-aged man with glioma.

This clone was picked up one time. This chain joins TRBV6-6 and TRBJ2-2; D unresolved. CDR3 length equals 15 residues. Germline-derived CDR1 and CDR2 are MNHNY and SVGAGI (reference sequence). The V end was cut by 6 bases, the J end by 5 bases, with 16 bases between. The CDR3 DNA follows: TGTGCCAGCAGAGGTGACGGGTCCCGAACCGGGGAGCTGTTTTTT. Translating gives CASRGDGSRTGELFF.

The CDR3 sequence: CASSFPLGQGKDEQFF. The DNA of the CDR3 is TGCGCCAGCAGCTTCCCGTTGGGACAGGGTAAGGATGAGCAGTTCTTC. The chain uses TRBV5-1 and TRBJ2-1, with 9 bases identical to TRBD1. The J segment lost 8 bases and the V segment lost 2 bases, leaving 11 bases of the junction unmatched. The CDR3 length is 16 residues. Germline CDR1 reads SGHRS; CDR2 reads YFSETQ.

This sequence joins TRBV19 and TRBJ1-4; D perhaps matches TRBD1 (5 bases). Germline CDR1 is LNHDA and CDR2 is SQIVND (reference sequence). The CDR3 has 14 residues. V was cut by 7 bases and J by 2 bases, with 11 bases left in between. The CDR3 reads CASNPGSTNEKLFF. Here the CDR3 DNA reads TGTGCCAGTAATCCAGGGAGTACTAATGAAAAACTGTTTTTT.

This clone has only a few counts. The CDR3 loop is CASSPRMGPGTF. The DNA for the CDR3 is TGTGCCAGTAGTCCGAGAATGGGGCCGGGTACCTTC. The V and J genes are TRBV19 and TRBJ1-2; a weak D match, TRBD1 (5 bases). Per the germline V gene, CDR1 is LNHDA and CDR2 is SQIVND (reference sequence). The CDR3 is 12 residues long. V was pared by 5 bases and J by 14 bases, with 18 bases between. Complete variable domain (other parts from reference TRBV19 and TRBJ1-2): DGGITQSPKYLFRKEGQNVTLSCEQNLNHDAMYWYRQDPGQGLRLIYYSQIVNDFQKGDIAEGYSVSREKKESFPLTVTSAQKNPTAFYLCASSPRMGPGTFGSGTRLTVV.

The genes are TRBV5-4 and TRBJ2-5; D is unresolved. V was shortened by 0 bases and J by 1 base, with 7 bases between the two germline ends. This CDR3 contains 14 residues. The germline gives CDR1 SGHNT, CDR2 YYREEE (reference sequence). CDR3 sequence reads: CASSLDYFQETQYF. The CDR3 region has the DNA TGTGCCAGCAGCTTGGACTACTTCCAAGAGACCCAGTACTTC.

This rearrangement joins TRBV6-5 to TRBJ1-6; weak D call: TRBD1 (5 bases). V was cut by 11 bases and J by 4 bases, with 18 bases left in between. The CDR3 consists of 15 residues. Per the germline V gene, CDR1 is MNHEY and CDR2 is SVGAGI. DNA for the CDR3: TGTGCCGCTAAAGACCGGGGCGTTTATAATTCACCCCTCCACTTT. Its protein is CAAKDRGVYNSPLHF.

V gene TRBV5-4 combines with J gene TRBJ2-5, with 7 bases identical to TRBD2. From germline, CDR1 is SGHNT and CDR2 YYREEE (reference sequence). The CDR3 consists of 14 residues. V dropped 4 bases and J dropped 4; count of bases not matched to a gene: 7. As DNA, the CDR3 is TGTGCCAGCAGCCCCCGGACGGGGGGAGAGACCCAGTACTTC. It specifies CASSPRTGGETQYF.

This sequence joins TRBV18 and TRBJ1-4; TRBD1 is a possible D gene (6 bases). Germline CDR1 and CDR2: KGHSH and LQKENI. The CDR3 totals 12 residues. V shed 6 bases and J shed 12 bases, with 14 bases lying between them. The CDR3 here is CASSVQGNELFF. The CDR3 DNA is TGTGCCAGCTCGGTACAGGGTAATGAACTGTTTTTT.

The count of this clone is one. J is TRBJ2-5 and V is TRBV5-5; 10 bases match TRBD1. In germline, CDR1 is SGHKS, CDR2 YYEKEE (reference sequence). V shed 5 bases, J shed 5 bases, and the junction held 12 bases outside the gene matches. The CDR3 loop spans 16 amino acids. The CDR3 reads CASSPPSTGGAETQYF. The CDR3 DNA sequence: TGTGCCAGCAGTCCCCCCTCGACAGGGGGCGCGGAGACCCAGTACTTC.

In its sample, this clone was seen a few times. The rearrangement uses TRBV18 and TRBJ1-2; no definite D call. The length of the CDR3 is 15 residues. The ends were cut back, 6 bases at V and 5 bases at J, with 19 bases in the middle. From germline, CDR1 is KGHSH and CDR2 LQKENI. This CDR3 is CASSSLKGQSYGYTF. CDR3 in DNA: TGTGCCAGCTCCTCACTAAAAGGGCAGTCGTATGGCTACACCTTC. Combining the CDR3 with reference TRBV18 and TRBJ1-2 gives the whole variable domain NAGVMQNPRHLVRRRGQEARLRCSPMKGHSHVYWYRQLPEEGLKFMVYLQKENIIDESGMPKERFSAEFPKEGPSILRIQQVVRGDSAAYFCASSSLKGQSYGYTFGSGTRLTVV.

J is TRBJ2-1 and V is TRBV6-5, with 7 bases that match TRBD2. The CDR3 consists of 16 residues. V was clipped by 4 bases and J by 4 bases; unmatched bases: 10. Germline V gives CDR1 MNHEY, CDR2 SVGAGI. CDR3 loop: CASSWGGSTLYNEQFF. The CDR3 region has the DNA TGTGCCAGCAGTTGGGGCGGGAGCACCTTATACAATGAGCAGTTCTTC.

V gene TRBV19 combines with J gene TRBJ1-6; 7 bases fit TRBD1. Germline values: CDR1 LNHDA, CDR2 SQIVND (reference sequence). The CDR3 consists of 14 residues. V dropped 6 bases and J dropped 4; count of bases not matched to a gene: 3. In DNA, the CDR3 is TGTGCCAGTAGGGGACAGCAGTATAATTCACCCCTCCACTTT. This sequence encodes CASRGQQYNSPLHF.

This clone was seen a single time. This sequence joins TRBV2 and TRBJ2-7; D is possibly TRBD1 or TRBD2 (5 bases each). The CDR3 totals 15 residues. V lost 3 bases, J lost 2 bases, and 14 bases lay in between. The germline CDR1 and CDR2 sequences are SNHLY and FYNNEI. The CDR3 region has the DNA TGTGCCAGCAGTGATAGACAGACTACCCCCTACGAGCAGTACTTC. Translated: CASSDRQTTPYEQYF.

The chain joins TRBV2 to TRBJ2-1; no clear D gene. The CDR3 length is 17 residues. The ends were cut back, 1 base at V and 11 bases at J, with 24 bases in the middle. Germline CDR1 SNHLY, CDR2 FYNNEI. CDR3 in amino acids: CASSEVKAGGLRTKQFF. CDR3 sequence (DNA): TGTGCCAGCAGTGAAGTGAAGGCAGGCGGATTACGGACCAAGCAGTTCTTC.

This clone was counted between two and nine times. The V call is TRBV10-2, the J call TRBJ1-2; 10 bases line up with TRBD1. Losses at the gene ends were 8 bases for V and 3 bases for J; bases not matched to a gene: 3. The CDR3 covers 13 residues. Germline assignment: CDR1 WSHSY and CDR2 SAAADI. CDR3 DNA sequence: TGCGCCAGCGGGGGACAGGGGTACTATGGCTACACCTTC. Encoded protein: CASGGQGYYGYTF.

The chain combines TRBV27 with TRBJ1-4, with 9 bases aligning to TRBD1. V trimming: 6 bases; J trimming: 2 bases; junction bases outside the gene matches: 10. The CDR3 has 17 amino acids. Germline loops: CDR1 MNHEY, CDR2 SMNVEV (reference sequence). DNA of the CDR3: TGTGCCAGCAGGGGGACAGGGACTGGGGGGACTAATGAAAAACTGTTTTTT. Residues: CASRGTGTGGTNEKLFF.